This TCR beta chain was identified in a study of T cells in Graves' hyperthyroidism and ophthalmopathy. This CDR3 comprises 20 residues. In germline, CDR1 is MGHDK, CDR2 SYGVNS. V gave up 3 bases and J gave up 0 bases; unmatched junction bases: 13. TCR beta CDR3 regions were amplified from RNA transcripts. HTBI primers were the set used in a first-round RT-PCR of the TCR CDR3. One entry per CDR3 protein results from TCRdb running MiXCR on the multiplex PCR reads. This repertoire shows some 600,000 distinct CDR3 sequences, roughly 50% found once; its top ten account for approximately 8.2%. These patients, aged 18 to 65, had recently diagnosed hyperthyroidism lasting under 2 months.

This TCR was sampled from a young woman with Graves' hyperthyroidism. The specimen sequenced was peripheral blood or thyroid tissue (not recorded which). This chain links TRBV25-1 with TRBJ2-7; the match to TRBD2 covers 14 bases. CDR3 DNA sequence: TGTGCCAGCAGTGATTCTTTAGCGGGACTAGCGGGAGTGTTCTCCTACGAGCAGTACTTC. Residues: CASSDSLAGLAGVFSYEQYF.